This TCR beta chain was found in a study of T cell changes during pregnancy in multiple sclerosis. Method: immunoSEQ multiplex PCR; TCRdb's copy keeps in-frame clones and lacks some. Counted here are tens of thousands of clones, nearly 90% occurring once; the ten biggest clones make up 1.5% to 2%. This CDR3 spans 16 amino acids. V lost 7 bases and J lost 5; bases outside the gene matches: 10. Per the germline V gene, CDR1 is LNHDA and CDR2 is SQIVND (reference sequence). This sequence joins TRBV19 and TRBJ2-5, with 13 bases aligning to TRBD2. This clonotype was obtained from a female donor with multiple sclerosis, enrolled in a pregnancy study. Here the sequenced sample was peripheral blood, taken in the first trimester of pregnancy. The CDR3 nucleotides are TGTGCCAGTACCATAAGGACTAGCGGGAGCCAGGAGACCCAGTACTTC. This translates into CASTIRTSGSQETQYF.